A single sample is the source of the 24 T cell receptor beta chains below, sequenced in a study of blood T cell repertoires in COVID-19. TCRdb keeps only in-frame clones here, not all; method: immunoSEQ multiplex PCR. The sample includes just under 80,000 clones, roughly 80% seen only once; the top ten take about 12%. The source material was peripheral blood. All receptors come from a human donor in a cohort sampled during active COVID-19.

V is TRBV5-1 and J is TRBJ2-7; TRBD1 aligns across 9 bases. The CDR3 runs to 15 residues. Germline CDR1 is SGHRS and CDR2 is YFSETQ. V shed 0 bases and J 5 bases; nucleotides not matched to a gene: 6. CDR3 DNA: TGCGCCAGCAGCTTGGCCCGTGGACAGGGGAACGAGCAGTACTTC. Its translation: CASSLARGQGNEQYF.

The chain joins TRBV7-9 to TRBJ1-1; unclear D gene. Germline V lookup: CDR1 SEHNR, CDR2 FQNEAQ (reference sequence). Trimming removed 1 base from V and 5 bases from J, with 8 bases in between. The CDR3 has 13 residues. CDR3 DNA sequence: TGTGCCAGCAGCTTAGGTCTGAGGACTGAAGCTTTCTTT. As protein: CASSLGLRTEAFF.

The chain employs TRBV2 and TRBJ2-2; 12 bases match TRBD1. The V gene end was trimmed by 8 bases and the J gene end by 10 bases; junction bases not matched to a gene: 5. This CDR3 has 13 amino acids. In germline, CDR1 is SNHLY, CDR2 FYNNEI. The CDR3 DNA reads TGTGCCAGCCGGGACAGGGGGCTAGCGGAGCTGTTTTTT. Residues: CASRDRGLAELFF.

The J gene is TRBJ1-1, the V gene TRBV29-1; 8 bases fit TRBD1. V dropped 5 bases and J dropped 4; count of bases not matched to a gene: 6. From germline, CDR1 is SQVTM and CDR2 ANQGSEA. The CDR3 consists of 13 residues. CDR3 nucleotides: TGCAGCGTTCGACAGGGGAAGGGCACTGAAGCTTTCTTT. This encodes CSVRQGKGTEAFF.

This clone was picked up one time. The chain recombines TRBV7-9 with TRBJ1-3; no definite D call. Germline CDR1 and CDR2: SEHNR and FQNEAQ (reference sequence). Trimming removed 4 bases at V and 1 base at J, with 11 bases between. The CDR3 consists of 15 residues. CDR3 sequence (DNA): TGTGCCAGCAGCTCATGGGGAGGATCTGGAAACACCATATATTTT. Its protein product is CASSSWGGSGNTIYF.

The chain carries TRBV3-1 (or the pseudogene TRBV3-2) and TRBJ1-2, with 7 positions matching TRBD1. Per the germline V gene, CDR1 is LGHDT and CDR2 is YNNKEL (reference sequence). V gave up 2 bases and J gave up 5 bases; unmatched junction bases: 2. The CDR3 spans 13 residues. CDR3 coding DNA: TGTGCCAGCAGCCAACGACAGGGTTATGGCTACACCTTC. This sequence encodes CASSQRQGYGYTF.

This clone occurred once. The chain links TRBV27 to TRBJ2-7; D may be TRBD2 (7 bases). Germline V gene lookup returns CDR1 MNHEY and CDR2 SMNVEV (reference sequence). Trimming pared 6 bases from V and 6 bases from J, leaving 24 bases between. CDR3 size: 16 residues. The CDR3 DNA sequence: TGTGCCAGCAGCACACGAAAGGAGGGGGGGGCCTCCGAGCAGTACTTC. It yields the protein CASSTRKEGGASEQYF.

This clone appeared once. This chain connects TRBV5-1 to TRBJ1-2; tentatively, D is TRBD1 (6 bases). The CDR3 totals 17 residues. CDR1 is SGHRS and CDR2 is YFSETQ in the germline V gene. Trimming cost V 4 bases and J 2 bases, with 21 bases left between them. In DNA, the CDR3 is TGCGCCAGCAGCCCCCAGGGGTTTACAGGGTGGAACTATGGCTACACCTTC. This sequence encodes CASSPQGFTGWNYGYTF.

DNA of the CDR3: TGTGCCACCAGCAGAGGGACTAGCGGGAGCACAGATACGCAGTATTTT. This encodes CATSRGTSGSTDTQYF. V is TRBV15 and J is TRBJ2-3, with 11 positions matching TRBD2. The CDR3 length is 16 residues. Germline lookup yields CDR1 LNHNV and CDR2 YYDKDF (reference sequence). Trimming removed 1 base from V and 0 bases from J; junction bases left unmatched: 0.

This chain joins TRBV5-1 and TRBJ2-6; a possible D gene is TRBD1 (6 bases). Trimming cost V 3 bases and J 0 bases, with 13 bases left between them. The V gene's germline CDR1 is SGHRS and CDR2 YFSETQ. The CDR3 is 17 residues long. The CDR3 DNA follows: TGCGCCAGCAGCTCTGGACAGACCCCCTCTGGGGCCAACGTCCTGACTTTC. Residues: CASSSGQTPSGANVLTF.

The V and J genes are TRBV11-2 and TRBJ2-7; the match to TRBD2 covers 9 bases. V lost 6 bases to trimming and J lost 0 bases; unmatched junction nucleotides: 6. Germline V CDR1 and CDR2: SGHAT, FQNNGV. This CDR3 contains 15 residues. CDR3 coding DNA: TGTGCCAGCAGACCACTAGCGGGCCGCTCCTACGAGCAGTACTTC. This sequence encodes CASRPLAGRSYEQYF.

This chain connects TRBV4-1 to TRBJ2-1, with 8 nucleotides matching TRBD2. The CDR3 has 17 amino acids. CDR1 MGHRA and CDR2 YSYEKL come from the germline V gene. V lost 3 bases and J lost 5; bases outside the gene matches: 12. CDR3: CASSQVQASGGHNEQFF. Here the CDR3 DNA reads TGCGCCAGCAGCCAGGTTCAAGCGAGCGGGGGCCACAATGAGCAGTTCTTC.

This clone occurred a few times. The chain couples TRBV5-1 to TRBJ2-7; TRBD1 agrees at 7 bases. From germline, CDR1 is SGHRS and CDR2 YFSETQ. V shed 5 bases and J 5 bases; nucleotides not matched to a gene: 10. The CDR3 is 14 amino acids. Here the CDR3 DNA reads TGCGCCAGCAGATACGGGACAGCCGAAAACGAGCAGTACTTC. Amino acid sequence: CASRYGTAENEQYF.

The chain has TRBV11-1 and TRBJ2-7; 9 positions match TRBD1. The germline V gene encodes CDR1 SGHAT and CDR2 FQDESV (reference sequence). CDR3 length: 14 residues. The J segment lost 1 base and the V segment lost 5 bases, leaving 3 bases of the junction unmatched. In DNA, the CDR3 is TGTGCCAGCAGCCCCGGGACAGGGTCCTACGAGCAGTACTTC. Translating gives CASSPGTGSYEQYF.

This chain connects TRBV18 to TRBJ2-1; no clear D. There are 15 residues in the CDR3. V dropped 3 bases and J dropped 4 bases, with 13 bases sitting between them. Germline V gene data show CDR1 as KGHSH and CDR2 as LQKENI. Here the CDR3 reads CASSPGNPSYNEQFF. DNA of the CDR3: TGTGCCAGCTCACCGGGCAATCCAAGTTACAATGAGCAGTTCTTC.

The gene calls are TRBV28 and TRBJ1-1; no reliable D call. The CDR3 runs to 13 residues. V dropped 4 bases and J dropped 5 bases, with 11 bases sitting between them. Germline-derived CDR1 and CDR2 are MDHEN and SYDVKM. The CDR3 here is CASSYFTATEAFF. CDR3 DNA sequence: TGTGCCAGCAGTTACTTTACCGCAACTGAAGCTTTCTTT.

For this clone: A junction boundary mismatches the germline segment, possibly from a read error. The chain joins TRBV28 to TRBJ2-1; no clear D. CDR1 and CDR2 (germline): MDHEN, SYDVKM. The CDR3 extends over 12 amino acids. The CDR3 loop is CASSLSHNEQFF. CDR3 in DNA: TGTGCCAGCAGTCTCTCCCACAATGAGCAGTTCTTC.

The chain links TRBV7-2 to TRBJ2-7; 10 positions agree with TRBD2. CDR3 length: 14 residues. V was pared by 3 bases and J by 7 bases, with 6 bases of the junction left unmatched. CDR1 and CDR2 from the germline V gene are SGHTA and FQGNSA. Written as DNA, the CDR3 is TGTGCCAGCAGCTTCCTAGCGGGGGCGGGTGAGCAGTACTTC. Its translation is CASSFLAGAGEQYF.

The chain employs TRBV6-5 and TRBJ1-1; 9 bases are shared with TRBD1. Germline trimming cut 4 bases from V and 1 base from J; bases unmatched to any gene: 1. The V gene's germline CDR1 is MNHEY and CDR2 SVGAGI. The CDR3 extends over 14 amino acids. In DNA form, the CDR3 reads TGTGCCAGCAGTTTGACAGGGGGGAACACTGAAGCTTTCTTT. Its translation: CASSLTGGNTEAFF.

The genes are TRBV19 and TRBJ1-5; the match to TRBD1 covers 7 bases. J was trimmed by 5 bases and V by 3 bases; bases with no gene match: 13. The germline CDR1 and CDR2 sequences are LNHDA and SQIVND (reference sequence). This CDR3 has 17 residues. CDR3 in amino acids: CASSIRGTANTHQPQHF. In nucleotides, the CDR3 is TGTGCCAGTAGTATTCGTGGGACAGCCAACACCCATCAGCCCCAGCATTTT.

The chain couples TRBV3-1 (or the pseudogene TRBV3-2) to TRBJ2-5; 7 nucleotides agree with TRBD1. Trimming at V came to 3 bases and at J to 3 bases, leaving 4 bases not matched to a gene. Germline CDR1 is LGHDT and CDR2 is YNNKEL (reference sequence). The CDR3 has 14 amino acids. The CDR3 nucleotides read TGTGCCAGCAGCCAGACCGGGACAGAAGAGACCCAGTACTTC. Protein sequence: CASSQTGTEETQYF.

This sequence joins TRBV18 and TRBJ2-5; 8 nucleotides match TRBD1. CDR1 is KGHSH and CDR2 is LQKENI in the germline V gene. V shed 6 bases, J shed 1 base, and the junction held 16 bases outside the gene matches. CDR3 size: 18 residues. Here the CDR3 reads CASSKTFSGGAGQETQYF. As DNA, the CDR3 is TGTGCCAGCTCCAAAACTTTCTCAGGGGGCGCGGGCCAAGAGACCCAGTACTTC.

There are a few counts of this clone. V gene TRBV20-1 combines with J gene TRBJ1-4, with D uncertain. This CDR3 comprises 13 residues. Germline V gene lookup returns CDR1 DFQATT and CDR2 SNEGSKA (reference sequence). The V gene lost 3 bases and the J gene lost 8 bases, with 13 bases spanning the gap. Written as DNA, the CDR3 is TGCAGTGCTAGTTTAGGGTCGGGAGAAAAACTGTTTTTT. It translates to CSASLGSGEKLFF.

The chain combines TRBV7-9 with TRBJ2-7; a possible D gene is TRBD2 (7 bases). Trimming took 5 bases from V and 4 from J, leaving 18 bases between them. Looked up from germline, CDR1 is SEHNR and CDR2 is FQNEAQ (reference sequence). CDR3 length: 15 amino acids. The CDR3 region has the DNA TGTGCCAGCAGCCCCCGAGGGGGGGAAAGGTACGAGCAGTACTTC. Protein product: CASSPRGGERYEQYF.